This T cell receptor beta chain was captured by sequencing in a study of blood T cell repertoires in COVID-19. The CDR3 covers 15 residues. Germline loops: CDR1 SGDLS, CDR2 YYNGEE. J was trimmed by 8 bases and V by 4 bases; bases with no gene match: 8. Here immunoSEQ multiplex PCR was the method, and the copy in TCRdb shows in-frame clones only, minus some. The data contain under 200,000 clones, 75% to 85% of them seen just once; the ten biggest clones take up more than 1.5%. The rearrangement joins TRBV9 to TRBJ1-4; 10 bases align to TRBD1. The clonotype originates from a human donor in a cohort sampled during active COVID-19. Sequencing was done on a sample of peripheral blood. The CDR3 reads CASSPRTGGLEKLFF. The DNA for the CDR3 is TGTGCCAGCAGCCCTCGGACAGGGGGTCTGGAAAAACTGTTTTTT.